The next 31 T cell receptor beta chains were all read from a single sample in a study of cytomegalovirus exposure and HLA in healthy donors. Researchers ran the PCR with 60 Vbeta and 13 Jbeta primers. The protocol was immunoSEQ multiplex PCR, while the TCRdb copy is restricted to in-frame clones and leaves out a portion. The sample consists of approximately 130,000 clones, around 81% of them appearing once. The sequenced material came from PBMCs. Source of these receptors: a woman in her 40s in good health and CMV-seronegative.

This chain joins TRBV7-9 and TRBJ1-1; 9 bases match TRBD1. V was clipped by 5 bases and J by 0 bases; unmatched bases: 10. This CDR3 has 17 amino acids. Germline V gives CDR1 SEHNR, CDR2 FQNEAQ (reference sequence). This chain's CDR3 is CASSPWTGEGLNTEAFF. The CDR3 nucleotides read TGTGCCAGCAGCCCGTGGACAGGGGAAGGGTTGAACACTGAAGCTTTCTTT.

This clone has more than one count but fewer than ten. The rearrangement links TRBV4-1 to TRBJ2-7, with 8 bases lining up with TRBD1. The CDR3 loop spans 14 amino acids. Trimming removed 3 bases from V and 3 bases from J; junction bases left unmatched: 4. Germline V gene data show CDR1 as MGHRA and CDR2 as YSYEKL. CDR3 amino acids: CASSHRTGNYEQYF. The CDR3 DNA reads as TGCGCCAGCAGCCACAGGACAGGGAACTACGAGCAGTACTTC.

The J gene is TRBJ2-1, the V gene TRBV6-6; 7 positions match TRBD2. This CDR3 has 15 amino acids. Germline CDR1 is MNHNY and CDR2 is SVGAGI (reference sequence). The ends lost 3 bases at V and 1 base at J; junction bases unmatched: 3. The CDR3 sequence: CASSYAGASYNEQFF. The CDR3 region has the DNA TGTGCCAGCAGTTATGCGGGAGCGTCCTACAATGAGCAGTTCTTC.

V gene TRBV25-1 combines with J gene TRBJ1-4; 10 bases are a match to TRBD1. The CDR3 covers 17 residues. V lost 3 bases, J lost 0 bases, and 4 bases stayed unmatched. Germline CDR1 reads MGHDK; CDR2 reads SYGVNS. CDR3 protein: CASSDPGQGTTNEKLFF. Here the CDR3 DNA reads TGTGCCAGCAGTGACCCGGGACAGGGGACAACTAATGAAAAACTGTTTTTT.

This clone was counted once. The rearrangement joins TRBV28 to TRBJ2-4; TRBD2 aligns across 8 bases. The V segment lost 6 bases and the J segment 2 bases; nucleotides outside the gene matches: 12. Germline CDR1 is MDHEN and CDR2 is SYDVKM. The CDR3 has 17 amino acids. In DNA form, the CDR3 reads TGTGCCAGCAGCCGCGGGGGGCAGACCCTAACCAAAAACATTCAGTACTTC. Translated, it gives CASSRGGQTLTKNIQYF. The full variable domain, in which reference TRBV28 and TRBJ2-4 provide the parts outside the CDR3, is DVKVTQSSRYLVKRTGEKVFLECVQDMDHENMFWYRQDPGLGLRLIYFSYDVKMKEKGDIPEGYSVSREKKERFSLILESASTNQTSMYLCASSRGGQTLTKNIQYFGAGTRLSVL.

This clone is a singleton in its sample. Here the CDR3 reads CASGGTVYEQYF. The DNA of the CDR3 is TGTGCCAGCGGGGGGACAGTCTACGAGCAGTACTTC. The genes are TRBV27 and TRBJ2-7; D perhaps matches TRBD1 (7 bases). Per the germline V gene, CDR1 is MNHEY and CDR2 is SMNVEV (reference sequence). The CDR3 runs to 12 residues. The ends were cut back, 8 bases at V and 3 bases at J, with 11 bases in the middle.

The rearrangement uses TRBV5-1 and TRBJ2-1; D might be TRBD2 (5 bases). Trimming shortened V by 4 bases and J by 10 bases, and 9 bases separated the two germline ends. CDR3 size: 11 residues. Germline CDR1 SGHRS, CDR2 YFSETQ. The CDR3 reads CASSHEREQFF. CDR3 bases: TGCGCCAGCAGCCACGAGCGGGAGCAGTTCTTC.

The genes are TRBV6-6 and TRBJ2-5; D is perhaps TRBD1 (6 bases). The J call is in doubt because the DNA end fits TRBJ2-7 better. This CDR3 region has 13 residues. Germline assignment: CDR1 MNHNY and CDR2 SVGAGI (reference sequence). The CDR3 DNA follows: TGTGCCAGCAGTTACCGCCAGGGGTACGAGCAGTACTTC. It specifies CASSYRQGYEQYF.

With respect to this clone: Germline and junction disagree at one end, which may indicate a read error. V usage is TRBV11-2 and J usage is TRBJ1-6; D perhaps matches TRBD1 (6 bases). CDR3 size: 17 residues. The germline V gene encodes CDR1 SGHAT and CDR2 FQNNGV. In DNA, the CDR3 is TGTGCCAGCAGCAGGGGGGGACCTACAGGATATAATTCATCCCTCCACTTT. This translates into CASSRGGPTGYNSSLHF.

The J gene is TRBJ1-5, the V gene TRBV4-1; no clear D. The CDR3 contains 15 residues. V was pared by 0 bases and J by 2 bases, with 8 bases between. Germline V gene sequence: CDR1 MGHRA, CDR2 YSYEKL. DNA of the CDR3: TGCGCCAGCAGCCAAGATTTAACAGGCAATCAGCCCCAGCATTTT. Its translation: CASSQDLTGNQPQHF.

This chain uses TRBV19 with TRBJ2-7, with D uncertain. Germline CDR1 and CDR2: LNHDA and SQIVND (reference sequence). Trimming took 1 base from V and 0 from J, leaving 7 bases between them. This CDR3 spans 14 amino acids. DNA for the CDR3: TGTGCCAGTAGTATAGCTCCAGGCTCCTACGAGCAGTACTTC. Amino acids: CASSIAPGSYEQYF.

This clone was seen a handful of times. The J gene is TRBJ2-2, the V gene TRBV10-1; 8 bases agree with TRBD2. Germline assignment: CDR1 WNHNN and CDR2 SYGVQD (reference sequence). Trimming at V came to 2 bases and at J to 3 bases, leaving 5 bases not matched to a gene. The CDR3 spans 16 residues. The CDR3 DNA follows: TGCGCCAGCAGTGAGGGGAAGCGGGAGTACACCGGGGAGCTGTTTTTT. This sequence encodes CASSEGKREYTGELFF.

The rearrangement uses TRBV2 and TRBJ2-5; 8 bases are a match to TRBD2. CDR3 length equals 14 residues. Germline V CDR1 and CDR2: SNHLY, FYNNEI. V lost 4 bases and J lost 4; bases outside the gene matches: 5. CDR3 amino acids: CASSVALAGETQYF. The DNA for the CDR3 is TGTGCCAGCAGTGTGGCTCTAGCGGGAGAGACCCAGTACTTC.

The table lists this clone with a few counts. J is TRBJ1-2 and V is TRBV5-4; TRBD1 agrees at 7 bases. The CDR3 covers 14 residues. Per the germline V gene, CDR1 is SGHNT and CDR2 is YYREEE (reference sequence). The V and J ends lost 4 bases and 8 bases, in that order; junction bases with no gene match: 11. The CDR3 sequence is CASSATDRVYGYTF. The CDR3 region has the DNA TGTGCCAGCAGCGCAACAGACAGGGTGTACGGCTACACCTTC.

This chain joins TRBV5-6 and TRBJ2-5; TRBD2 is a possible D gene (6 bases). The closer fit of TRBJ2-7 to the DNA end suggests the J call may be wrong. The CDR3 spans 14 residues. CDR1 and CDR2 (germline): SGHDT, YYEEEE. Written as DNA, the CDR3 is TGTGCCAGCAGCGGACTACGAGTAACCTACGAGCAGTACTTC. The encoded protein is CASSGLRVTYEQYF.

The chain uses TRBV18 and TRBJ1-2; D gene ambiguous. Trimming took off 2 bases at V and 6 bases at J, with 7 bases between the two ends. CDR3 size: 12 residues. Per germline, CDR1 KGHSH and CDR2 LQKENI. CDR3 nucleotide sequence: TGTGCCAGCTCACCAAAAGGAGATGGCTACACCTTC. Its translation: CASSPKGDGYTF.

A note on this clone: Germline is not matched at one junction end, which may reflect a read error. V and J are TRBV4-2 and TRBJ2-6, with TRBD1 matching 8 bases. This CDR3 has 19 amino acids. The germline V gene has CDR1 LGHNA and CDR2 YNFKEQ. Written as DNA, the CDR3 is TGTGCCGGCAGCCATCCCGGACAGGGTTCCGGGTACGGGGCCAACGTCCTGACTTTC. Translated, it gives CAGSHPGQGSGYGANVLTF.

The V gene is TRBV11-2, the J gene TRBJ2-7, with 9 bases identical to TRBD1. CDR3 length: 16 amino acids. Per the germline V gene, CDR1 is SGHAT and CDR2 is FQNNGV. V was pared by 4 bases and J by 0 bases, with 7 bases of the junction left unmatched. The CDR3 DNA follows: TGTGCCAGCAGCTCCAGGACAGGGGTTAGCTCCTACGAGCAGTACTTC. This sequence encodes CASSSRTGVSSYEQYF.

The chain joins TRBV7-9 to TRBJ2-1; tentative D call: TRBD2 (6 bases). CDR3 length: 13 residues. V was pared by 7 bases and J by 7 bases, with 14 bases between. Germline CDR1 reads SEHNR; CDR2 reads FQNEAQ (reference sequence). CDR3 coding DNA: TGTGCCAGCACCGCCCGGGGGTATAATGAGCAGTTCTTC. Translation gives CASTARGYNEQFF.

The chain is built from TRBV7-2 and TRBJ1-4, with 8 bases fitting TRBD1. J was trimmed by 3 bases and V by 4 bases; bases with no gene match: 7. The CDR3 totals 16 residues. CDR1 SGHTA and CDR2 FQGNSA come from the germline V gene. The DNA for the CDR3 is TGTGCCAGCAGCTCGACAGGGGTGGTGGCTAATGAAAAACTGTTTTTT. It specifies CASSSTGVVANEKLFF.

V is TRBV10-1 and J is TRBJ2-7; 7 bases are shared with TRBD2. The V gene end was trimmed by 0 bases and the J gene end by 2 bases; junction bases not matched to a gene: 4. Per the germline V gene, CDR1 is WNHNN and CDR2 is SYGVQD (reference sequence). The CDR3 spans 15 residues. CDR3 nucleotides: TGCGCCAGCAGTGAGTCCGGGGGGATCCCCTACGAGCAGTACTTC. It encodes CASSESGGIPYEQYF.

The genes are TRBV6-1 and TRBJ2-1; 7 bases are a match to TRBD2. Germline V gene data show CDR1 as MNHNS and CDR2 as SASEGT. Unmatched junction bases numbered 6, after V lost 6 bases and J lost 1 base. The CDR3 loop spans 15 amino acids. The chain's CDR3 is CASRLLAESYNEQFF. CDR3 nucleotide sequence: TGTGCCAGCAGACTCCTAGCGGAGTCCTACAATGAGCAGTTCTTC.

V gene TRBV19 combines with J gene TRBJ2-7, with 8 bases matching TRBD1. The CDR3 runs 14 residues. The germline V gene encodes CDR1 LNHDA and CDR2 SQIVND (reference sequence). The V and J ends lost 4 bases and 6 bases, in that order; junction bases with no gene match: 8. The CDR3 loop is CASSSRDRTPEQYF. The CDR3 coding sequence is TGTGCCAGTAGTAGCCGGGACAGGACCCCCGAGCAGTACTTC.

The rearrangement joins TRBV9 to TRBJ2-7; the D gene is possibly TRBD1 (5 bases). Germline lookup yields CDR1 SGDLS and CDR2 YYNGEE. The CDR3 contains 14 residues. The V and J ends lost 4 bases and 4 bases respectively, with 15 bases between them. The CDR3 DNA follows: TGTGCCAGCAGCCCCCGGGCAGGGAAGTACGAGCAGTACTTC. Amino acids: CASSPRAGKYEQYF.

J is TRBJ2-5 and V is TRBV5-6; TRBD2 matches 11 bases. The end of the DNA fits TRBJ2-7 better, so the J call may be wrong. Germline CDR1 SGHDT, CDR2 YYEEEE. This CDR3 region has 15 residues. CDR3 nucleotide sequence: TGTGCCAGCAGCGTGGGGACTAGCGGTCGCTACGAGCAGTACTTC. This encodes CASSVGTSGRYEQYF.

The chain is built from TRBV28 and TRBJ1-5; D gene ambiguous. CDR1 is MDHEN and CDR2 is SYDVKM in the germline V gene. The V end was cut by 7 bases, the J end by 4 bases, with 8 bases between. The CDR3 runs 12 residues. In DNA, the CDR3 is TGTGCCAGCAACGAACAAAATCAGCCCCAGCATTTT. Amino acid sequence: CASNEQNQPQHF. The variable domain in full, completed from reference TRBV28 and TRBJ1-5, reads DVKVTQSSRYLVKRTGEKVFLECVQDMDHENMFWYRQDPGLGLRLIYFSYDVKMKEKGDIPEGYSVSREKKERFSLILESASTNQTSMYLCASNEQNQPQHFGDGTRLSIL.

CDR3 region: CASSFETSYNEQFF. In DNA form, the CDR3 reads TGCGCCAGCAGCTTTGAGACTAGTTACAATGAGCAGTTCTTC. This rearrangement joins TRBV5-1 to TRBJ2-1; D is perhaps TRBD2 (6 bases). The CDR3 is 14 amino acids. With 2 bases removed from V and 4 bases from J, the gap between germline ends came to 10 bases. The germline CDR1 and CDR2 sequences are SGHRS and YFSETQ. The full variable domain, in which reference TRBV5-1 and TRBJ2-1 provide the parts outside the CDR3, is KAGVTQTPRYLIKTRGQQVTLSCSPISGHRSVSWYQQTPGQGLQFLFEYFSETQRNKGNFPGRFSGRQFSNSRSEMNVSTLELGDSALYLCASSFETSYNEQFFGPGTRLTVL.

This chain connects TRBV9 to TRBJ2-1, with 11 bases lining up with TRBD2. Germline lookup yields CDR1 SGDLS and CDR2 YYNGEE. V was pared by 4 bases and J by 2 bases, with 11 bases of the junction left unmatched. The CDR3 loop spans 18 amino acids. CDR3 residues: CASSPSSLGLAAYNEQFF. The CDR3 nucleotides are TGTGCCAGCAGCCCCTCCTCTTTGGGACTAGCGGCCTACAATGAGCAGTTCTTC.

The gene calls are TRBV27 and TRBJ1-2, with D unclear. Germline lookup yields CDR1 MNHEY and CDR2 SMNVEV (reference sequence). This CDR3 has 11 amino acids. Trimming left V 6 bases short and J 8 bases short, with 10 bases between. CDR3 nucleotide sequence: TGTGCCAGCAGAAATCTCGGGGGCTACACCTTC. Translated: CASRNLGGYTF.

This chain uses TRBV9 with TRBJ1-2; D might be TRBD1 (6 bases). The CDR3 loop spans 17 amino acids. The ends were cut back, 2 bases at V and 2 bases at J, with 19 bases in the middle. Germline V gene sequence: CDR1 SGDLS, CDR2 YYNGEE. CDR3 residues: CASSVIVQGVSNYGYTF. In DNA, the CDR3 is TGTGCCAGCAGCGTCATCGTACAGGGAGTCTCCAACTATGGCTACACCTTC.

V usage is TRBV11-3 and J usage is TRBJ2-3; D may be TRBD1 (6 bases). The germline V gene encodes CDR1 SGHNT and CDR2 YENEEA. With 0 bases removed from V and 3 bases from J, the gap between germline ends came to 7 bases. CDR3 length equals 14 residues. CDR3 sequence reads: CASSLEQGTDTQYF. The CDR3 bases are TGTGCCAGCAGCTTAGAGCAGGGGACAGATACGCAGTATTTT.